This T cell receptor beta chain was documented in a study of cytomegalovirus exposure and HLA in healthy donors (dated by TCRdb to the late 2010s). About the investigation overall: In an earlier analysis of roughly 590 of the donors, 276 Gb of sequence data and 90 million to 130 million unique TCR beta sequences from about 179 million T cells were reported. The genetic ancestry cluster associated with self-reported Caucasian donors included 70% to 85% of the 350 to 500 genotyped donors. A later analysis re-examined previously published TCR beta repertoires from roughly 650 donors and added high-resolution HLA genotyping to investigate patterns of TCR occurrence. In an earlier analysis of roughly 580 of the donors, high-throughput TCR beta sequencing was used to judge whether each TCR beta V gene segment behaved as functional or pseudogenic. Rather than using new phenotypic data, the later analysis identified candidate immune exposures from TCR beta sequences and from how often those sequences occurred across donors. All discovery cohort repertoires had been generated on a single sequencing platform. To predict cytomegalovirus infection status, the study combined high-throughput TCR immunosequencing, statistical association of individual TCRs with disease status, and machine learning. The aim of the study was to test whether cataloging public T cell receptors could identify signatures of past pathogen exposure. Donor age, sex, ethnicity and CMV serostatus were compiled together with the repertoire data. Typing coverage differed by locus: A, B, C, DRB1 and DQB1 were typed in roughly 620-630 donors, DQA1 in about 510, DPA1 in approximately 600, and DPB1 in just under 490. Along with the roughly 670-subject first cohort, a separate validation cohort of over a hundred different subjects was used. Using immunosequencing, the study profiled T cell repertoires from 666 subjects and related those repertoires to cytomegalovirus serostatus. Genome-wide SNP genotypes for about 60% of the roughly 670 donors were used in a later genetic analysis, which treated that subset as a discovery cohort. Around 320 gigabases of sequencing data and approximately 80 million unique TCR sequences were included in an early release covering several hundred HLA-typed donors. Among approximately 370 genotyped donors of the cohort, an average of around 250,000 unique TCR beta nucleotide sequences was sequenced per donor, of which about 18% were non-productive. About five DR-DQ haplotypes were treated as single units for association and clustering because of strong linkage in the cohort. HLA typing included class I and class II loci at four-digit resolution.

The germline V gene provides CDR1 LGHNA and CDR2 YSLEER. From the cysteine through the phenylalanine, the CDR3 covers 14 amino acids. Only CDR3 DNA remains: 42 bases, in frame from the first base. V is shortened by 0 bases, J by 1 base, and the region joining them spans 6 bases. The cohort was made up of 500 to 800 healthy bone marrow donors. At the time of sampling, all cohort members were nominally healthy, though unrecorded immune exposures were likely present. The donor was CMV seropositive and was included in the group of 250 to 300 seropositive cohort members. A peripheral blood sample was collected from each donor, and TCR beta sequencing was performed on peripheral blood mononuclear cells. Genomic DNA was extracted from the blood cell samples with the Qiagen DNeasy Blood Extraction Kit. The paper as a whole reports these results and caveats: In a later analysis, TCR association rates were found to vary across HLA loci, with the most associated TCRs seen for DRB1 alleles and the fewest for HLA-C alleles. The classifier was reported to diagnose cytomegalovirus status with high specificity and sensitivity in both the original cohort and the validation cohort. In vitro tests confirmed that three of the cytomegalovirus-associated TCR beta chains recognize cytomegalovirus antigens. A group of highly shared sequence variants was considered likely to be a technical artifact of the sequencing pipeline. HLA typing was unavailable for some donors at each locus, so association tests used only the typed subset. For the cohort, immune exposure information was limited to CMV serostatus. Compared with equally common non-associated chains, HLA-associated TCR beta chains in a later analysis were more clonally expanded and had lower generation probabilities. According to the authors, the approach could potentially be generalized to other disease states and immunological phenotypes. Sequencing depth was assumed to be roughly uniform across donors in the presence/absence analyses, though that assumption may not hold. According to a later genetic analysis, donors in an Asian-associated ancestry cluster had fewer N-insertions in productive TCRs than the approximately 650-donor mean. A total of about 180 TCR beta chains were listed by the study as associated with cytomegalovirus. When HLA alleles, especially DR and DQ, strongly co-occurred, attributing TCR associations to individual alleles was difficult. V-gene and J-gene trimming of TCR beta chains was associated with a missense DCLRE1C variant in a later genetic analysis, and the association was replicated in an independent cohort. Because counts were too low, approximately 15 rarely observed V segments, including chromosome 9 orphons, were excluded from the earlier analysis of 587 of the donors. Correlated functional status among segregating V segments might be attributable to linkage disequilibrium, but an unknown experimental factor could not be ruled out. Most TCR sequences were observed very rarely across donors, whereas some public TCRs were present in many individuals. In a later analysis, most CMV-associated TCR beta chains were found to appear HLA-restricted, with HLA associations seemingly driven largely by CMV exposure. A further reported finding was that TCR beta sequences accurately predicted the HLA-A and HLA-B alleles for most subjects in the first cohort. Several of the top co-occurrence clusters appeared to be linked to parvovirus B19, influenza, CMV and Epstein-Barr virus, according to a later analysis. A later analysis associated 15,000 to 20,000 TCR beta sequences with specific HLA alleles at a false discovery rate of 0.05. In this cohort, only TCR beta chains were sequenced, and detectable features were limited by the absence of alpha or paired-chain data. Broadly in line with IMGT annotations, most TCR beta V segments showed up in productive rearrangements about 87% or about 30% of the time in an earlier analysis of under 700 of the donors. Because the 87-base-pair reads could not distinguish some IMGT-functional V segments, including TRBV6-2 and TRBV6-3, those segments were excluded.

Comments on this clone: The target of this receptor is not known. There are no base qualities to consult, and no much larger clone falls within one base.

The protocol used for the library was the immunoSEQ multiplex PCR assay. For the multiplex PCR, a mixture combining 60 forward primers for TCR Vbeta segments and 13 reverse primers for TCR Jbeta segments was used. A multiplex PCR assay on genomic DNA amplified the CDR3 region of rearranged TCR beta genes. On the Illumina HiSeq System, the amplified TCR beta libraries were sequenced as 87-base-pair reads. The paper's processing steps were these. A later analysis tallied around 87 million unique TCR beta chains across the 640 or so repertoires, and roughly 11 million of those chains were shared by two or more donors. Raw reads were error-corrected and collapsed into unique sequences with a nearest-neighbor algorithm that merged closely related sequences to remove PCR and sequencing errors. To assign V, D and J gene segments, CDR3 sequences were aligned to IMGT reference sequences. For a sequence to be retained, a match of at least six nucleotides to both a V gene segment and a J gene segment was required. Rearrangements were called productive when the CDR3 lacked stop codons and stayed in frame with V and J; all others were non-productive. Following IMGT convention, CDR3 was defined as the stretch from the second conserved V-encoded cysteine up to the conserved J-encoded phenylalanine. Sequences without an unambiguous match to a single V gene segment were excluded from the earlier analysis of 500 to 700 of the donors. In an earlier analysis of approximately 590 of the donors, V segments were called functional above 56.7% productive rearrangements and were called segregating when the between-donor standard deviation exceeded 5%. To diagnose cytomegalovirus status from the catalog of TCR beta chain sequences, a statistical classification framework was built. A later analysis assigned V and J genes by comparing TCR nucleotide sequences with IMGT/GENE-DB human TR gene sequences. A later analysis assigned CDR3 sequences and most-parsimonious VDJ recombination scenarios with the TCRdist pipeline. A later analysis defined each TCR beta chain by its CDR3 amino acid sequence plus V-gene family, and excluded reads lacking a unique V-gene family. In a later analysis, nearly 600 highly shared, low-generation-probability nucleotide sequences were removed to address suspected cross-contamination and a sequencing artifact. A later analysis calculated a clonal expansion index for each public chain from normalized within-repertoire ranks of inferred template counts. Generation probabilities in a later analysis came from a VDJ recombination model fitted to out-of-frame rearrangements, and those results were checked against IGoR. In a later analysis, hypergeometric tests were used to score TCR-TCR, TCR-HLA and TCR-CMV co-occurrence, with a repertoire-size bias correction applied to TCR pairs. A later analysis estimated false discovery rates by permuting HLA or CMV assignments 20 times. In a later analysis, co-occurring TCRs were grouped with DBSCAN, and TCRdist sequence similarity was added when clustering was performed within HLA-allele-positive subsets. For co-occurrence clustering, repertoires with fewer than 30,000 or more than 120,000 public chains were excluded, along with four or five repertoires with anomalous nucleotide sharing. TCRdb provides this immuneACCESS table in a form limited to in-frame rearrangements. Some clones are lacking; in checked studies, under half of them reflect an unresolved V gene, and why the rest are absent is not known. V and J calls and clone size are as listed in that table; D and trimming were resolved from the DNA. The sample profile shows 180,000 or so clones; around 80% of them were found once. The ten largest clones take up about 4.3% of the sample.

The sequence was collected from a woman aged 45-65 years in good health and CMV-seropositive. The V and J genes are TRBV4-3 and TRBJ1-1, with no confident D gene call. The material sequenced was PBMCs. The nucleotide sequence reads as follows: TGCGCCAGCAGCCAAGAAATATCGAACACTGAAGCTTTCTTT. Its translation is CASSQEISNTEAFF.